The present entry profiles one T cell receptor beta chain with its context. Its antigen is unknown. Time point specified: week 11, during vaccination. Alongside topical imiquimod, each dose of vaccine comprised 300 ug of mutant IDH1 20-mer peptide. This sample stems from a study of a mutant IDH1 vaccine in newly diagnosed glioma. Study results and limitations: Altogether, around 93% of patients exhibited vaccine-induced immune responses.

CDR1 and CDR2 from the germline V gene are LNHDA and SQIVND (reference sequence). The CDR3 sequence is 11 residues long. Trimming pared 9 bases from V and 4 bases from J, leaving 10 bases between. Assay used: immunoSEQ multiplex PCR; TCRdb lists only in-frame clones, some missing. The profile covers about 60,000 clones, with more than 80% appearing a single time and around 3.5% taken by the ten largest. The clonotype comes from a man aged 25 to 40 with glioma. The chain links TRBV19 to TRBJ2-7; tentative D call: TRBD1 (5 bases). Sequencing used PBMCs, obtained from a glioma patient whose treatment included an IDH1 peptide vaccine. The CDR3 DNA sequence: TGTGCCAGCCGCCAGGGTTACGAGCAGTACTTC. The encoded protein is CASRQGYEQYF.